The 18 T cell receptor beta chains presented below share a single source sample, sequenced in a study of cytomegalovirus exposure and HLA in healthy donors. The PCR used 60 Vbeta and 13 Jbeta primers. TCRdb keeps only in-frame clones here, not all; method: immunoSEQ multiplex PCR. The sample consists of more than 100,000 clones, roughly 80% of them appearing once. Specimen: PBMCs. The receptors originated from a man under 40 in good health and CMV-seronegative.

This clone was observed a few times. CDR3 loop: CASSGTGGGETQYF. The CDR3 nucleotides are TGTGCCAGCAGCGGAACGGGGGGGGGAGAGACCCAGTACTTC. The chain couples TRBV5-4 to TRBJ2-5; 8 bases map to TRBD2. V trimming: 4 bases; J trimming: 4 bases; junction bases outside the gene matches: 6. From germline, CDR1 is SGHNT and CDR2 YYREEE (reference sequence). There are 14 residues in the CDR3.

The chain recombines TRBV5-5 with TRBJ2-7; 7 bases map to TRBD2. The germline CDR1 and CDR2 sequences are SGHKS and YYEKEE (reference sequence). Unmatched junction bases numbered 4, after V lost 4 bases and J lost 0 bases. This CDR3 is built from 14 residues. The CDR3 region is CASSPGLGSYEQYF. DNA of the CDR3: TGTGCCAGCAGCCCTGGACTAGGCTCCTACGAGCAGTACTTC. The full variable domain, completed using reference TRBV5-5 and TRBJ2-7, is DAGVTQSPTHLIKTRGQQVTLRCSPISGHKSVSWYQQVLGQGPQFIFQYYEKEERGRGNFPDRFSARQFPNYSSELNVNALLLGDSALYLCASSPGLGSYEQYFGPGTRLTVT.

The chain is built from TRBV7-9 and TRBJ1-4; unclear D gene. The CDR3 extends over 16 amino acids. Per germline, CDR1 SEHNR and CDR2 FQNEAQ (reference sequence). The V gene lost 3 bases and the J gene lost 2 bases, with 13 bases spanning the gap. Here the CDR3 DNA reads TGTGCCAGCAGCTTGGATGAGGGCACGACTAATGAAAAACTGTTTTTT. Protein product: CASSLDEGTTNEKLFF.

This chain links TRBV2 with TRBJ1-6, with D uncertain. Looked up from germline, CDR1 is SNHLY and CDR2 is FYNNEI. Trimming pared 5 bases from V and 7 bases from J, leaving 18 bases between. The CDR3 is 16 amino acids. The CDR3 here is CASSFGVGDSNSPLHF. The CDR3 DNA follows: TGTGCCAGCAGTTTTGGGGTCGGGGATAGCAATTCACCCCTCCACTTT.

This clone has a single count. The V call is TRBV19, the J call TRBJ2-3; 7 bases align to TRBD1. V lost 8 bases and J lost 7; bases outside the gene matches: 12. The CDR3 contains 14 residues. Germline CDR1 and CDR2: LNHDA and SQIVND (reference sequence). The CDR3 bases are TGTGCCAGTTCACGGGACAGAAGGAAAAATACGCAGTATTTT. Translated: CASSRDRRKNTQYF.

This clone appeared a single time. The V and J genes are TRBV15 and TRBJ2-7, with 7 nucleotides matching TRBD1. Germline V gene data show CDR1 as LNHNV and CDR2 as YYDKDF (reference sequence). After removal of 7 bases from V and 7 bases from J, the junction contained 10 bases not matched to a gene. This CDR3 comprises 13 residues. CDR3 sequence (DNA): TGTGCCACCATGGGGGCGCCCAGGGGGGAGCAGTACTTC. Protein: CATMGAPRGEQYF.

The rearrangement links TRBV7-8 to TRBJ2-2, with a tentative D call TRBD2 (6 bases). Trimming left V 2 bases short and J 5 bases short, with 21 bases between. The CDR3 is 18 residues long. The V gene's germline CDR1 is SGHVS and CDR2 FQNEAQ. This CDR3 is CASSLSPSARAGTGELFF. The DNA for the CDR3 is TGTGCCAGCAGCTTATCCCCTTCGGCGCGGGCGGGGACCGGGGAGCTGTTTTTT.

The rearrangement links TRBV5-1 to TRBJ2-5, with 9 bases fitting TRBD2. CDR3 length: 15 amino acids. V lost 1 base, J lost 3 bases, and 4 bases stayed unmatched. Germline V gives CDR1 SGHRS, CDR2 YFSETQ. In nucleotides, the CDR3 is TGCGCCAGCAGCTTGTTGGCGGGGGGGGAAGAGACCCAGTACTTC. It yields the protein CASSLLAGGEETQYF.

The V gene is TRBV10-1, the J gene TRBJ2-3; tentative D call: TRBD2 (6 bases). Deletions cut 2 bases from V and 8 bases from J, with 17 bases between. Germline-derived CDR1 and CDR2 are WNHNN and SYGVQD (reference sequence). There are 15 residues in the CDR3. The CDR3 sequence: CASSESRNSGATQYF. The CDR3, as DNA: TGCGCCAGCAGTGAGAGTCGGAATAGCGGAGCTACGCAGTATTTT.

The rearrangement links TRBV30 to TRBJ1-2; weak D call: TRBD1 (5 bases). Germline values: CDR1 GTSNPN, CDR2 SVGIG (reference sequence). The CDR3 consists of 12 residues. The ends were cut back, 0 bases at V and 6 bases at J, with 8 bases in the middle. The CDR3 nucleotides read TGTGCCTGGAGTGTACAGGCAGATGGCTACACCTTC. It yields the protein CAWSVQADGYTF.

The sample holds a few counts of this clone. The chain employs TRBV7-2 and TRBJ2-1; D gene ambiguous. The CDR3 length is 16 residues. Germline V gene lookup returns CDR1 SGHTA and CDR2 FQGNSA. V was trimmed by 5 bases and J by 4 bases, leaving 18 bases between them. The CDR3: CASSPASRYGYNEQFF. DNA of the CDR3: TGTGCCAGCAGCCCCGCCTCTCGTTACGGGTACAATGAGCAGTTCTTC.

The chain couples TRBV4-3 to TRBJ2-6; 7 bases map to TRBD2. The germline gives CDR1 LGHNA, CDR2 YSLEER. The CDR3 has 17 amino acids. V was clipped by 3 bases and J by 0 bases; unmatched bases: 5. The CDR3 DNA reads as TGCGCCAGCAGCCAGGCGCCGGGGGGCTCTGGGGCCAACGTCCTGACTTTC. Residues: CASSQAPGGSGANVLTF.

The V call is TRBV11-3, the J call TRBJ2-7; perhaps TRBD1 as D (6 bases). Deletions cut 4 bases from V and 5 bases from J, with 12 bases between. The CDR3 contains 13 residues. CDR1 and CDR2 from the germline V gene are SGHNT and YENEEA. The CDR3, as DNA: TGTGCCAGCAGCTCGGACAGCACCCACGAGCAGTACTTC. Translated: CASSSDSTHEQYF.

This chain joins TRBV4-2 and TRBJ2-1; perhaps TRBD2 as D (5 bases). CDR3 size: 14 residues. V was pared by 1 base and J by 7 bases, with 11 bases between. Germline V CDR1 and CDR2: LGHNA, YNFKEQ. CDR3 loop: CASSQAGAVNEQFF. CDR3 nucleotides: TGTGCCAGCAGCCAAGCTGGAGCGGTAAATGAGCAGTTCTTC.

The rearrangement links TRBV7-8 to TRBJ1-3; D possibly corresponds to TRBD1 (6 bases). V dropped 4 bases and J dropped 2 bases, with 9 bases sitting between them. The CDR3 extends over 14 amino acids. Germline CDR1 is SGHVS and CDR2 is FQNEAQ. CDR3 sequence (DNA): TGTGCCAGCAGCTCCCGGACAGCTGGAAACACCATATATTTT. Encoded protein: CASSSRTAGNTIYF.

The gene calls are TRBV5-1 and TRBJ1-3; the D is unclear. The CDR3 consists of 16 residues. V lost 0 bases to trimming and J lost 0 bases, with 10 bases between them. CDR1 is SGHRS and CDR2 is YFSETQ in the germline V gene. In DNA, the CDR3 is TGCGCCAGCAGCTTGGCCCAACAAAGCTCTGGAAACACCATATATTTT. Residues: CASSLAQQSSGNTIYF. Filled out from reference TRBV5-1 and TRBJ1-3, the complete variable domain reads KAGVTQTPRYLIKTRGQQVTLSCSPISGHRSVSWYQQTPGQGLQFLFEYFSETQRNKGNFPGRFSGRQFSNSRSEMNVSTLELGDSALYLCASSLAQQSSGNTIYFGEGSWLTVV.

V and J are TRBV7-9 and TRBJ2-7, with D maybe TRBD1 (6 bases). Deletions cut 1 base from V and 6 bases from J, with 16 bases between. CDR1 is SEHNR and CDR2 is FQNEAQ in the germline V gene (reference sequence). The CDR3 has 15 amino acids. The DNA for the CDR3 is TGTGCCAGCAGCTTAGATGAGCGACAGGCGGCCGAGCAGTACTTC. Protein sequence: CASSLDERQAAEQYF.

V and J are TRBV5-8 and TRBJ2-3; 8 positions agree with TRBD2. CDR3 length: 15 residues. Trimming cost V 0 bases and J 6 bases; bases outside gene matches: 6. Per germline, CDR1 SGHTS and CDR2 YDEGEE. CDR3 protein: CASSLVGGGLDTQYF. The CDR3 nucleotides read TGTGCCAGCAGCTTGGTTGGCGGGGGGTTGGATACGCAGTATTTT.